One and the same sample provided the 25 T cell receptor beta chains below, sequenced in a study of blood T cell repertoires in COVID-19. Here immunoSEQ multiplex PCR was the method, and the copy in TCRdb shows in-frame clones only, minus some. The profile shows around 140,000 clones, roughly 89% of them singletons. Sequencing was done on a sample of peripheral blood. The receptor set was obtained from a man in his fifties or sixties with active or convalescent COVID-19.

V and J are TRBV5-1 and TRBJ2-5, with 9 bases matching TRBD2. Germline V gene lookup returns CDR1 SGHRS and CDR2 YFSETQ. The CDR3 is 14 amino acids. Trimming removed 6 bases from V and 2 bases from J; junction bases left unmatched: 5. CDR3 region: CASTRGGEQETQYF. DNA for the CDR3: TGCGCCAGCACCCGCGGGGGGGAGCAAGAGACCCAGTACTTC.

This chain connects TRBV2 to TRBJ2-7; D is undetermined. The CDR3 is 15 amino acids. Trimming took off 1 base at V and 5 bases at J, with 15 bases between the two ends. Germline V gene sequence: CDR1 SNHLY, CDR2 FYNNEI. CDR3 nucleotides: TGTGCCAGCAGTGAAGGGAGCCTAAGGTTAGACGAGCAGTACTTC. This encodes CASSEGSLRLDEQYF.

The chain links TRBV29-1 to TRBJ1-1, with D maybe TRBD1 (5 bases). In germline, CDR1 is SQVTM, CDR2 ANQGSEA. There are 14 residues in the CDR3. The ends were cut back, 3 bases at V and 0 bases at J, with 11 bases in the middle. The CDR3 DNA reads TGCAGCGTTGAGCAGGGCGGGATGAACACTGAAGCTTTCTTT. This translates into CSVEQGGMNTEAFF.

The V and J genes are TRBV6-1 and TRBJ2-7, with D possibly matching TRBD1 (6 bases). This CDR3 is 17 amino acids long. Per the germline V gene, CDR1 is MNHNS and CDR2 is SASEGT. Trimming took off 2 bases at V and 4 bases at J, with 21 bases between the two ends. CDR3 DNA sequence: TGTGCCAGCAGTGAAAAGATCTCGGCAGGGGCTTTATACGAGCAGTACTTC. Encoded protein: CASSEKISAGALYEQYF.

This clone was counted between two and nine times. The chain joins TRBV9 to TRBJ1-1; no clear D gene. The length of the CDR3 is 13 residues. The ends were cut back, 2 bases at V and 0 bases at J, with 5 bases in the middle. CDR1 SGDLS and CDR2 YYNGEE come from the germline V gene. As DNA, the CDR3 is TGTGCCAGCAGCGTGAGAATGAACACTGAAGCTTTCTTT. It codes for CASSVRMNTEAFF.

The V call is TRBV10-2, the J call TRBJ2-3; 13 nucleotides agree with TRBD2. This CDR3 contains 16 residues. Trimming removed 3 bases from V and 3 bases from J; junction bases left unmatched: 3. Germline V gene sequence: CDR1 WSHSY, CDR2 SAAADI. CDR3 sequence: CASSDRTSGGTDTQYF. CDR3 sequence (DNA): TGCGCCAGCAGTGACCGGACTAGCGGGGGAACAGATACGCAGTATTTT.

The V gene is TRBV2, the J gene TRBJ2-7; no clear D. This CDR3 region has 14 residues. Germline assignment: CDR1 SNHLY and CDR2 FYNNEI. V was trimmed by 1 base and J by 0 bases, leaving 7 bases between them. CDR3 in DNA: TGTGCCAGCAGTGAAGACCTGAGCTCCTACGAGCAGTACTTC. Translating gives CASSEDLSSYEQYF.

CDR3 residues: CATSDLGRGNSDTQYF. In DNA form, the CDR3 reads TGTGCCACCAGTGATTTGGGCCGGGGGAACTCAGATACGCAGTATTTT. The rearrangement links TRBV24-1 to TRBJ2-3; tentative D call: TRBD2 (6 bases). This CDR3 comprises 16 residues. Trimming removed 0 bases from V and 4 bases from J, with 13 bases in between. Per germline, CDR1 KGHDR and CDR2 SFDVKD.

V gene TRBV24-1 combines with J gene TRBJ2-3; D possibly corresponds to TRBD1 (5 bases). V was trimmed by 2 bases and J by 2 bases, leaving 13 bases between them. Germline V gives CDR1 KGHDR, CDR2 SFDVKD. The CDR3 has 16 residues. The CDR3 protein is CATSDSQGALTDTQYF. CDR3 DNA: TGTGCCACCAGTGATTCCCAGGGTGCCCTCACAGATACGCAGTATTTT.

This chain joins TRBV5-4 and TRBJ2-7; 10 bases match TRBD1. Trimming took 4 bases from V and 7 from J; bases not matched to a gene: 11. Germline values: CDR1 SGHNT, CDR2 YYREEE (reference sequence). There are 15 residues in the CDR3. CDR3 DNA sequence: TGTGCCAGCAGCCCCCCCGGGACAGGGGTGGTAGAGCAGTACTTC. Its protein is CASSPPGTGVVEQYF.

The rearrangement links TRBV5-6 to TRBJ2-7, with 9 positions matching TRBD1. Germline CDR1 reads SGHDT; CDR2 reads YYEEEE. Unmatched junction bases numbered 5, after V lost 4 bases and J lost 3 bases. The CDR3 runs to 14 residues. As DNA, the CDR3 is TGTGCCAGCAGCCCGCCGGGACAGGGCTACGAGCAGTACTTC. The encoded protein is CASSPPGQGYEQYF.

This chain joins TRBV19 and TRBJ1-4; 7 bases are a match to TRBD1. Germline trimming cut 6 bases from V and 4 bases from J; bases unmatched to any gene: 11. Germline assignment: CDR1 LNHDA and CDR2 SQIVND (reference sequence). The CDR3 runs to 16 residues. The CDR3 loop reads CASSPRFGQDNEKLFF. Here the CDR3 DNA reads TGTGCCAGTAGCCCCAGGTTTGGACAGGATAATGAAAAACTGTTTTTT. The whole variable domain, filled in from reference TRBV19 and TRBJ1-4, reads DGGITQSPKYLFRKEGQNVTLSCEQNLNHDAMYWYRQDPGQGLRLIYYSQIVNDFQKGDIAEGYSVSREKKESFPLTVTSAQKNPTAFYLCASSPRFGQDNEKLFFGSGTQLSVL.

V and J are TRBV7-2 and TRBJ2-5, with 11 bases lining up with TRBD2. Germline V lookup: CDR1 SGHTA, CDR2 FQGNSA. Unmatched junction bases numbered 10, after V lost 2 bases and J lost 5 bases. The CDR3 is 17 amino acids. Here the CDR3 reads CASSLLGLGTSGETQYF. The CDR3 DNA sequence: TGTGCCAGCAGCTTACTGGGGCTAGGGACTAGCGGTGAGACCCAGTACTTC.

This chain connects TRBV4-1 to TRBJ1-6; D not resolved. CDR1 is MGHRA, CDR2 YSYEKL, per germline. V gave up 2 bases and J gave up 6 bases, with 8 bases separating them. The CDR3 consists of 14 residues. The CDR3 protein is CASSQTGFNSPLHF. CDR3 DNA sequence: TGCGCCAGCAGCCAAACGGGGTTTAATTCACCCCTCCACTTT.

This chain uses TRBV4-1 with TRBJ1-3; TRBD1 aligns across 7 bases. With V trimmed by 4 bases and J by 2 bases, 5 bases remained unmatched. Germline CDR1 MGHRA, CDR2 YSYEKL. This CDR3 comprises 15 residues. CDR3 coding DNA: TGCGCCAGCAGCCCAAGACAGGGAACTGGAAACACCATATATTTT. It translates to CASSPRQGTGNTIYF.

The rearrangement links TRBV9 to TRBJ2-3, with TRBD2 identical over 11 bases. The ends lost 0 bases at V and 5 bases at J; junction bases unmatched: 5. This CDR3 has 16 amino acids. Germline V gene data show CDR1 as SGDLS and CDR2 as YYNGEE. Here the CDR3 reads CASSVEASGGLDTQYF. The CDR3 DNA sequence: TGTGCCAGCAGCGTAGAGGCTAGCGGGGGGTTAGATACGCAGTATTTT.

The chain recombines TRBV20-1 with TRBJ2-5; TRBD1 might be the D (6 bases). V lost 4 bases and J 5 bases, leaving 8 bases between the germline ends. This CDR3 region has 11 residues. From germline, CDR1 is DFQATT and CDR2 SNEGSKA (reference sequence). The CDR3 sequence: CSATGEETQYF. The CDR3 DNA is TGCAGTGCTACAGGGGAGGAGACCCAGTACTTC.

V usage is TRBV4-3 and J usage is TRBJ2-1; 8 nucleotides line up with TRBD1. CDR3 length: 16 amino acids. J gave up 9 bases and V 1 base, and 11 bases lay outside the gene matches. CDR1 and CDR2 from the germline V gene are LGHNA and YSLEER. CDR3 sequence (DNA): TGCGCCAGCAGCCAAGCCGCCCGGCAGGGGGCCGGTGAGCAGTTCTTC. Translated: CASSQAARQGAGEQFF.

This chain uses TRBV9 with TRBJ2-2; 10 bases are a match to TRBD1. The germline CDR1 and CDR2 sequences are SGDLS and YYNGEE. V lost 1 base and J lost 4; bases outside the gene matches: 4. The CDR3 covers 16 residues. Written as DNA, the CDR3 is TGTGCCAGCAGCGTAACGGGACAGGGGATCACCGGGGAGCTGTTTTTT. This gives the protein CASSVTGQGITGELFF.

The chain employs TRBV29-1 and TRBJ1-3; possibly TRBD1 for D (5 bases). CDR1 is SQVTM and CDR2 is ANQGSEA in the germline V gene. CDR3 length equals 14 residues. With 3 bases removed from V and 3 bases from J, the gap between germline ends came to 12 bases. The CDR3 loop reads CSVEEGLGGNTIYF. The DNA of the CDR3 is TGCAGCGTTGAGGAGGGGCTCGGTGGAAACACCATATATTTT.

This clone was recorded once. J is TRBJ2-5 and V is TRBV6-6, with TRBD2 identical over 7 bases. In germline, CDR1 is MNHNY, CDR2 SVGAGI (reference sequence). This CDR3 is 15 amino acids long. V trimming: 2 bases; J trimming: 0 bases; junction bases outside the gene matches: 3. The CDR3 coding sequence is TGTGCCAGCAGTTACGACGGGAGGTACCAAGAGACCCAGTACTTC. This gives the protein CASSYDGRYQETQYF.

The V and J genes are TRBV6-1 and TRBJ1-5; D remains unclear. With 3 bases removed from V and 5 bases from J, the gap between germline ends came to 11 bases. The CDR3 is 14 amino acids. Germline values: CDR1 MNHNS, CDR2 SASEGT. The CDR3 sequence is CASSDYYGDQPQHF. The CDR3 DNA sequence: TGTGCCAGCAGTGATTACTACGGGGATCAGCCCCAGCATTTT.

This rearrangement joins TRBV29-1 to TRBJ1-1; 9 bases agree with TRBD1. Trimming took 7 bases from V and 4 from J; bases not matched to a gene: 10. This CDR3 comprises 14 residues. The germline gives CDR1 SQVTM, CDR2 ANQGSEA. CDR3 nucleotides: TGCAGCGCTTGTCATGGACAGGGGATCACTGAAGCTTTCTTT. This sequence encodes CSACHGQGITEAFF.

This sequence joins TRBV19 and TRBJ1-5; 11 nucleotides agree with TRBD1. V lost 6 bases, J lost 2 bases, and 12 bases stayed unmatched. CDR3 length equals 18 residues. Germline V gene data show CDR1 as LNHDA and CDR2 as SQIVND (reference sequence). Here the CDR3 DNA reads TGTGCCAGTAGGGGCCGGACAGGGGGCTATGGAGGCAATCAGCCCCAGCATTTT. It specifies CASRGRTGGYGGNQPQHF.

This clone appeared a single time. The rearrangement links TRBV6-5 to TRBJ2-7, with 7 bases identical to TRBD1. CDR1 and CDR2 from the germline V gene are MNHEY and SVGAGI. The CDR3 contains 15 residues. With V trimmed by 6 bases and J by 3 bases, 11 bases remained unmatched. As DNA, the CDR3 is TGTGCCAGCAGAAATCCGGGACAGTCCCGCTACGAGCAGTACTTC. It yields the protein CASRNPGQSRYEQYF.